Listed below are T cell receptor beta chains from one sample, sequenced in a study of Graves' ophthalmopathy and Graves' hyperthyroidism. TCRdb ran MiXCR on the multiplex PCR reads and lists one entry per CDR3 protein. The table lists about 500,000 distinct CDR3 sequences, approximately 15% of them singletons. Input material: blood. The receptors shown here come from a woman aged 30 to 39 with Graves' ophthalmopathy. CDR3s include the opening cysteine and the closing phenylalanine or tryptophan. A D gene is named only where the DNA matches it firmly. A row's size may be missing; if present it is once, few, many or a size class.

v_gene: TRBV6-5; d_gene: -; abundance: many; j_gene: TRBJ2-2; CDR3nt: TGTGCCAGCAGTTACGTCGGAACAGCGAAAGGCACCGGGGAGCTGTTTTTT; CDR3aa: CASSYVGTAKGTGELFF
v_gene: TRBV30; d_gene: TRBD2; abundance: many; j_gene: TRBJ2-2; CDR3nt: TGTGCCTGGAGTTGGGAGGGGCGGAACACCGGGGAGCTGTTTTTT; CDR3aa: CAWSWEGRNTGELFF
v_gene: TRBV13; d_gene: TRBD1; abundance: many; j_gene: TRBJ1-2; CDR3nt: TGTGCCAGCAGCCCGATCAAAACGCGGGACAGGGGACAGGTGGACTATGGCTACACCTTC; CDR3aa: CASSPIKTRDRGQVDYGYTF
v_gene: TRBV29-1; d_gene: -; abundance: many; j_gene: TRBJ1-1; CDR3nt: TGCAGCGTTGTGAATCTGAACACTGAAGCTTTCTTT; CDR3aa: CSVVNLNTEAFF
v_gene: TRBV11-1; d_gene: -; abundance: -; j_gene: TRBJ2-7; CDR3nt: TGTGCCAGCAGCTTAGGGCGGCTGGAAGTTCCCTACGAGCAGTACTTC; CDR3aa: CASSLGRLEVPYEQYF
v_gene: TRBV11-3; d_gene: -; abundance: -; j_gene: TRBJ2-7; CDR3nt: TGTGCCAGCAGCCCGGGACGGAAATCCTACGAGCAGTACTTC; CDR3aa: CASSPGRKSYEQYF
v_gene: TRBV6-5; d_gene: TRBD1; abundance: many; j_gene: TRBJ2-7; CDR3nt: TGTGCCAGCAGTGCCGGGACAGGGGTCTACGAGCAGTACTTC; CDR3aa: CASSAGTGVYEQYF
v_gene: TRBV6-5; d_gene: TRBD2; abundance: many; j_gene: TRBJ2-5; CDR3nt: TGTGCCAGCAGTTACGGGCTAGCGGGGGGAGAGACCCAGTACTTC; CDR3aa: CASSYGLAGGETQYF
v_gene: TRBV29-1; d_gene: TRBD2; abundance: many; j_gene: TRBJ2-7; CDR3nt: TGCAGCGTTGTATTAGTAGCCCTTCAGGGACTAGCGGGCTACGAGCAGTACTTC; CDR3aa: CSVVLVALQGLAGYEQYF
v_gene: TRBV6-1; d_gene: TRBD1; abundance: -; j_gene: TRBJ1-1; CDR3nt: TGTGCCAGCAGTGAGGGGGACAGGGGGCCCACTGAAGCTTTCTTT; CDR3aa: CASSEGDRGPTEAFF
v_gene: TRBV4-1; d_gene: -; abundance: few; j_gene: TRBJ1-2; CDR3nt: TGCGCCAGCAGCCAACCGGGAACTAACTATGGCTACACCTTC; CDR3aa: CASSQPGTNYGYTF
v_gene: TRBV7-2; d_gene: TRBD1; abundance: many; j_gene: TRBJ1-2; CDR3nt: TGTGCCAGCGGCCGTGACAGGGCGGGCTATGGCTACACCTTC; CDR3aa: CASGRDRAGYGYTF
v_gene: TRBV6-2/TRBV6-3; d_gene: TRBD2; abundance: many; j_gene: TRBJ2-3; CDR3nt: TGTGCCAGCAGTTACTCTGACGGGACTAGCGGGGGGGATACGCAGTATTTT; CDR3aa: CASSYSDGTSGGDTQYF
v_gene: TRBV11-2; d_gene: -; abundance: once; j_gene: TRBJ1-2; CDR3nt: TGTGCCAGCAGCTCCCCAAGGATCAGCTATGGCTACACCTTC; CDR3aa: CASSSPRISYGYTF
v_gene: TRBV6-1; d_gene: -; abundance: -; j_gene: TRBJ1-2; CDR3nt: TGTGCCAGCAGCCGAGACCAGGGCTATGGCTACACCTTC; CDR3aa: CASSRDQGYGYTF
v_gene: TRBV30; d_gene: -; abundance: -; j_gene: TRBJ2-7; CDR3nt: TGTGCCTGGAGTCCCGGGGCTAGTTCCTACGAGCAGTACTTC; CDR3aa: CAWSPGASSYEQYF
v_gene: TRBV15; d_gene: TRBD1; abundance: many; j_gene: TRBJ2-1; CDR3nt: TGTGCCACCAGGATGGACAGGGGATTTTACAATGAGCAGTTCTTC; CDR3aa: CATRMDRGFYNEQFF
v_gene: TRBV24-1; d_gene: TRBD1; abundance: many; j_gene: TRBJ2-5; CDR3nt: TGTGCCTCCAGCCCAGGGGGCGCGGAGACCCAGTACTTC; CDR3aa: CASSPGGAETQYF
v_gene: TRBV20-1; d_gene: -; abundance: many; j_gene: TRBJ1-1; CDR3nt: TGCAGTGCTAGTCGGCCGGGACACGAAGCTTTCTTT; CDR3aa: CSASRPGHEAFF
v_gene: TRBV4-1; d_gene: -; abundance: -; j_gene: TRBJ1-3; CDR3nt: TGCGCCAGCAGCCAAGGGAAAGGAAACACCATATATTTT; CDR3aa: CASSQGKGNTIYF
v_gene: TRBV6-1; d_gene: -; abundance: -; j_gene: TRBJ2-4; CDR3nt: TGTGCCAGCAGCAAGAGGTGGATAGCCAAAAACATTCAGTACTTC; CDR3aa: CASSKRWIAKNIQYF
v_gene: TRBV2; d_gene: -; abundance: many; j_gene: TRBJ1-1; CDR3nt: TGTGCCAGTCGGATTATCACTATGAACACTGAAGCTTTCTTT; CDR3aa: CASRIITMNTEAFF
v_gene: TRBV6-5; d_gene: -; abundance: many; j_gene: TRBJ1-1; CDR3nt: TGTGCCAGCAGTTGGGACATCGGTGGGGACACTGAAGCTTTCTTT; CDR3aa: CASSWDIGGDTEAFF
v_gene: TRBV4-1; d_gene: -; abundance: -; j_gene: TRBJ1-5; CDR3nt: TGCGCCAGCAGCCAATTCGACACAGCTAATCAGCCCCAGCATTTT; CDR3aa: CASSQFDTANQPQHF
v_gene: TRBV29-1; d_gene: -; abundance: few; j_gene: TRBJ2-7; CDR3nt: TGCAGCGTTCCGAGCCTTACAGGGAGCGAGCAGTACTTC; CDR3aa: CSVPSLTGSEQYF
v_gene: TRBV2; d_gene: TRBD1; abundance: -; j_gene: TRBJ1-1; CDR3nt: TGTGCCAGCAGTCTGCCAGGGACAGGCATCACTGAAGCTTTCTTT; CDR3aa: CASSLPGTGITEAFF
v_gene: TRBV3-1; d_gene: -; abundance: -; j_gene: TRBJ2-2; CDR3nt: TGTGCCAGCAGTCCCGCCCACACCGGGGAGCTGTTTTTT; CDR3aa: CASSPAHTGELFF
v_gene: TRBV6-1; d_gene: -; abundance: many; j_gene: TRBJ2-2; CDR3nt: TGTGCCAGCAGAAGACCGGCCAACACCGGGGAGCTGTTTTTT; CDR3aa: CASRRPANTGELFF
v_gene: TRBV20-1; d_gene: -; abundance: many; j_gene: TRBJ1-2; CDR3nt: TGCAGTGCCCCACCGGGGCCTTACGGCTACACCTTC; CDR3aa: CSAPPGPYGYTF
v_gene: TRBV27; d_gene: TRBD1; abundance: many; j_gene: TRBJ2-2; CDR3nt: TGTGCCAGCAGCGCGGACAGGGCGGGCACCGGGGAGCTGTTTTTT; CDR3aa: CASSADRAGTGELFF
v_gene: TRBV6-1; d_gene: -; abundance: few; j_gene: TRBJ2-5; CDR3nt: TGTGCCAGCAGTGAGATAGCCCAAGAGACCCAGTACTTC; CDR3aa: CASSEIAQETQYF
v_gene: TRBV20-1; d_gene: TRBD2; abundance: -; j_gene: TRBJ2-4; CDR3nt: TGCAGTGCGATAGCGGGAGGGCCTCTGGCGGTTCAGTACTTC; CDR3aa: CSAIAGGPLAVQYF
v_gene: TRBV6-1; d_gene: -; abundance: many; j_gene: TRBJ1-6; CDR3nt: TGTGCCAGCAGGCCACGAAGCTCCTATAATTCACCCCTCCACTTT; CDR3aa: CASRPRSSYNSPLHF
v_gene: TRBV10-3; d_gene: -; abundance: many; j_gene: TRBJ2-5; CDR3nt: TGTGCCATCAGTGATAGACTATCACATGGGGAGACCCAGTACTTC; CDR3aa: CAISDRLSHGETQYF
v_gene: TRBV6-5; d_gene: -; abundance: many; j_gene: TRBJ2-5; CDR3nt: TGTGCCAGCAGTTACCAACGAAAAGAGACCCAGTACTTC; CDR3aa: CASSYQRKETQYF
v_gene: TRBV6-1; d_gene: -; abundance: -; j_gene: TRBJ1-5; CDR3nt: TGTGCCAGCAGCAGGGACATAGCAAGCAATCAGCCCCAGCATTTT; CDR3aa: CASSRDIASNQPQHF
v_gene: TRBV6-5; d_gene: -; abundance: many; j_gene: TRBJ2-7; CDR3nt: TGTGCCAGCAGTTTCGACAGCCACGAGCAGTACTTC; CDR3aa: CASSFDSHEQYF